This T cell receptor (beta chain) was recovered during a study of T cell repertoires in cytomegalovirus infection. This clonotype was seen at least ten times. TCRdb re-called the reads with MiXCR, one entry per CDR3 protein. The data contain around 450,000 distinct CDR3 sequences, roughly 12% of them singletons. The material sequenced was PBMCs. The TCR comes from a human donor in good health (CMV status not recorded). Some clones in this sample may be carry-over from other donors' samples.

CDR3 amino acids: CASSLVPGGDTQYF. CDR3 bases: TGTGCCAGCAGCTTAGTTCCCGGAGGCGATACGCAGTATTTT. The rearrangement uses TRBV7-2 and TRBJ2-3; weak D call: TRBD2 (5 bases). Trimming removed 1 base from V and 6 bases from J, with 11 bases in between. CDR3 length equals 14 residues. Germline values: CDR1 SGHTA, CDR2 FQGNSA.